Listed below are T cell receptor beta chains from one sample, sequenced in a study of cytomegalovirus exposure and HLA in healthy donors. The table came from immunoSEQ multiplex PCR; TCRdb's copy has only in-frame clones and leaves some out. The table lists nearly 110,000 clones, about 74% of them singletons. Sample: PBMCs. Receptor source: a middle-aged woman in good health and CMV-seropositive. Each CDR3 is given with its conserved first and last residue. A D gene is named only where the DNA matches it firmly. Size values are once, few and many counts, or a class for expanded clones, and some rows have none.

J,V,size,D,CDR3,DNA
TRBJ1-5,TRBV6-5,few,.,CANPRGCCNQPQHF,TGTGCCAACCCACGGGGGTGTTGCAATCAGCCCCAGCATTTT
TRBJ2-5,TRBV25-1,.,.,CASRESGRETQYF,TGTGCCAGCAGGGAGTCGGGTCGAGAGACCCAGTACTTC
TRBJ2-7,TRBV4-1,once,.,CASSQDPLASYEQYF,TGCGCCAGCAGCCAAGATCCCCTGGCCTCCTACGAGCAGTACTTC
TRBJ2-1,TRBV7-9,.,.,CASSPTGRSYNEQFF,TGTGCCAGCAGCCCGACAGGCCGCTCCTACAATGAGCAGTTCTTC
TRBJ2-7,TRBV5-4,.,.,CASSLKGQDYEQYF,TGTGCCAGCAGCTTGAAAGGCCAGGACTACGAGCAGTACTTC
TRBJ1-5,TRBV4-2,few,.,CASSGGQPNQPQHF,TGTGCCAGCAGCGGAGGACAGCCTAATCAGCCCCAGCATTTT
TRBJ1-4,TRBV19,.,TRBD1,CASSTDRAGKLFF,TGTGCCAGTAGTACGGACAGGGCGGGAAAACTGTTTTTT
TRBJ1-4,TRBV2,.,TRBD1,CASTTDRGGEKLFF,TGTGCCAGCACCACAGACAGGGGAGGAGAAAAACTGTTTTTT
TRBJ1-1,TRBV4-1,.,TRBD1,CASSSTGQVNTEAFF,TGCGCCAGCAGCTCAACCGGACAGGTGAACACTGAAGCTTTCTTT
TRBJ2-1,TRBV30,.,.,CAWSVSRNEQFF,TGTGCCTGGAGTGTAAGCCGGAATGAGCAGTTCTTC
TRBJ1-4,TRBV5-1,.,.,CASSVWFPSTTLATNEKLFF,TGCGCCAGCAGCGTGTGGTTTCCTTCAACTACGTTAGCAACTAATGAAAAACTGTTTTTT